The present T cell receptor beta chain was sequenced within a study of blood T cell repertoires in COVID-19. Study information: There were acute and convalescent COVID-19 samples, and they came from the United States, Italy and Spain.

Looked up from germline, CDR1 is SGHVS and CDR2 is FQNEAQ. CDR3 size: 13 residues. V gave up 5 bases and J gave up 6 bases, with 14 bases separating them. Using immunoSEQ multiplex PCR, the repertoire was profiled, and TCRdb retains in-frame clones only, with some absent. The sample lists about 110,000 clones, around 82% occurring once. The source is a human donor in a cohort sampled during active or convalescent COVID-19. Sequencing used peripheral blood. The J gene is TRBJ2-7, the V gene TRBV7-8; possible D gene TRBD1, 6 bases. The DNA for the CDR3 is TGTGCCAGCAGCCTCGACAGGCCTTCCGAGCAGTACTTC. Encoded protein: CASSLDRPSEQYF. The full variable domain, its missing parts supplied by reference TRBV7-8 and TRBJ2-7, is GAGVSQSPRYKVAKRGQDVALRCDPISGHVSLFWYQQALGQGPEFLTYFQNEAQLDKSGLPSDRFFAERPEGSVSTLKIQRTQQEDSAVYLCASSLDRPSEQYFGPGTRLTVT.